This T cell receptor (beta chain) came from a study of T cell repertoires in cytomegalovirus infection. The sample holds one count of this clonotype. What it binds is not known. TCRdb reprocessed the reads with MiXCR, giving one entry per CDR3 protein. This table holds some 480,000 distinct CDR3 sequences, 33% found once. The CDR3 is 14 amino acids. With 7 bases removed from V and 8 bases from J, the gap between germline ends came to 20 bases. Germline-derived CDR1 and CDR2 are MDHEN and SYDVKM. The sample in question was cultured PBMCs, obtained from culture after CMV antigen stimulation. The chain carries TRBV28 and TRBJ1-1; unclear D gene. The receptor was isolated from a human donor in good health (CMV status not recorded). Some clones in this sample may be carry-over from other donors' samples. CDR3 region: CASKSQSKWAEAFF. Here the CDR3 DNA reads TGTGCCAGCAAGTCCCAGTCGAAATGGGCCGAAGCTTTCTTT.